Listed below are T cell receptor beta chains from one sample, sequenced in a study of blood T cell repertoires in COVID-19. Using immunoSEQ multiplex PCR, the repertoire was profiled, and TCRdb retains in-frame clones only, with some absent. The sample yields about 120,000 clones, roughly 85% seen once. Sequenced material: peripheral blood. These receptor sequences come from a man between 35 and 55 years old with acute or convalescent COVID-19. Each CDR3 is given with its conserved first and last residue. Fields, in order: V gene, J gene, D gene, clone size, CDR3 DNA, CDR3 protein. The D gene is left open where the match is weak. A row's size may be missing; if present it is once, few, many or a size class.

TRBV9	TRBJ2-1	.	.	TGTGCCAGCAGCGTAGGCGGCAGCAATGAGCAGTTCTTC	CASSVGGSNEQFF
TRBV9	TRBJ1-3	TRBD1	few	TGTGCCAGCAGCGGACAGGGAAACTCTGGAAACACCATATATTTT	CASSGQGNSGNTIYF
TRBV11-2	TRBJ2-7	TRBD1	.	TGTGCCAGCAGCTATAGTCAGGGGGCTGGCGAGCAGTACTTC	CASSYSQGAGEQYF
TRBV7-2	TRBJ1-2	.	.	TGTGCCAGCAGGAGGGTAGAGGACTATGGCTACACCTTC	CASRRVEDYGYTF
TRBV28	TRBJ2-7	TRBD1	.	TGTGCCAGCAGTTCCCCTCGGGACAGGGGTGGCTACGAGCAGTACTTC	CASSSPRDRGGYEQYF
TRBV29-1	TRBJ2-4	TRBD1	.	TGCAGCGTTCGACAGGGCTCGGCCAAAAACATTCAGTACTTC	CSVRQGSAKNIQYF
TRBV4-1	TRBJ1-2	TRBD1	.	TGCGCCAGCAACACAGGGGATGGCTACACCTTC	CASNTGDGYTF
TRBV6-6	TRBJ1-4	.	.	TGTGCCAGCAGTTACGGAGGGGCGGTTGAAAAACTGTTTTTT	CASSYGGAVEKLFF
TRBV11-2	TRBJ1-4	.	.	TGTGCCAGCAGCTTAGAGGTTCTGAGTGAAAAACTGTTTTTT	CASSLEVLSEKLFF
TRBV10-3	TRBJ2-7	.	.	TGTGCCATCAGTGAGGCAGGGGTATTCTCCTACGAGCAGTACTTC	CAISEAGVFSYEQYF
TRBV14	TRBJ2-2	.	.	TGTGCCAGCAGCCAAGATTTGGCATGGACCGGGGAGCTGTTTTTT	CASSQDLAWTGELFF
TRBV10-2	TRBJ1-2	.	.	TGCGCCAGCAGTGAGATGGGGGCATGGAACTATGGCTACACCTTC	CASSEMGAWNYGYTF
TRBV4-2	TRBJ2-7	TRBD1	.	TGTGCCAGCAGGCCGAACTCCGGACAGGGGGCAGGTGAGCAGTACTTC	CASRPNSGQGAGEQYF
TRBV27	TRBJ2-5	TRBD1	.	TGTGCCAGCAGTTTATGGGGGACAGCCCTACAAGAGACCCAGTACTTC	CASSLWGTALQETQYF
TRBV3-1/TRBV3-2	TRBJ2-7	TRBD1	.	TGTGCCAGCAGCCAAAGCGAGACAGGGTTCTACGAGCAGTACTTC	CASSQSETGFYEQYF
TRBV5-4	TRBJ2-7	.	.	TGTGCCAGCAGCCGTGAGGCGTCCTACGAGCAGTACTTC	CASSREASYEQYF
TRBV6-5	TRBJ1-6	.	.	TGTGCCTCAGGGACTGGATATAATTCACCCCTCCACTTT	CASGTGYNSPLHF
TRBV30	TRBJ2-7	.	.	TGTGCCTGGAGTCAGGCGAGCTCCTACGAGCAGTACTTC	CAWSQASSYEQYF
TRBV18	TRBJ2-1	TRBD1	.	TGTGCCAGCTCACCACCAGGGACAGCGCCCTACAATGAGCAGTTCTTC	CASSPPGTAPYNEQFF
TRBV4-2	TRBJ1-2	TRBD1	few	TGTGCCAGCAGCACCCGGGACAGGGGCTATGGCTACACCTTC	CASSTRDRGYGYTF
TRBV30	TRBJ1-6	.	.	TGTGCCTGGAGTGTTGGGACAATCGGACACAATTCACCCCTCCACTTT	CAWSVGTIGHNSPLHF
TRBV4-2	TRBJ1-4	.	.	TGTGCCAGCAGCCAAGATCCAGGGATTAATGAAAAACTGTTTTTT	CASSQDPGINEKLFF
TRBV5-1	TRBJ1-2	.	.	TGCGCCAGCAGCTTGGAGGGGTCCGCCTATGGCTACACCTTC	CASSLEGSAYGYTF
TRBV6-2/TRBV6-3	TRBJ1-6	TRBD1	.	TGTGCCAGCAGTGCCGTACCGAGGACAGGTCAAGGGGCACCCCTCCACTTT	CASSAVPRTGQGAPLHF
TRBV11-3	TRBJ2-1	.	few	TGTGCCAGCAGCGCGAAATCCTACAATGAGCAGTTCTTC	CASSAKSYNEQFF
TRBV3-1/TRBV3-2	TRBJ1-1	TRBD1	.	TGTGCCAGCACCCAGACAGGGGGCCGAACTGAAGCTTTCTTT	CASTQTGGRTEAFF
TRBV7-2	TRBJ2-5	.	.	TGTGCCAGCAGCTTAGGGGGGGGCAGGGAAGAGACCCAGTACTTC	CASSLGGGREETQYF
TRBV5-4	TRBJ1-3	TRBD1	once	TGTGCCAGCAGCTTGGAGGGCAGGGGGCCAGGCACCATATATTTT	CASSLEGRGPGTIYF
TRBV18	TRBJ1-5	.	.	TGTGCCAGCTCCAGGGTTAGCAATCAGCCCCAGCATTTT	CASSRVSNQPQHF
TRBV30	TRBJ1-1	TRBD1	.	TGTGCCTGGAGTGTAGGGGGCAAGACTGAAGCTTTCTTT	CAWSVGGKTEAFF
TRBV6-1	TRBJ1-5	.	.	TGTGCCAGCAGTGACACTGGGGCAAGCAATCAGCCCCAGCATTTT	CASSDTGASNQPQHF
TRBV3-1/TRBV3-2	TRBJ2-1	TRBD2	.	TGTGCCAGCAGCCCTGGACTAGCGGGAGTTATGGATGAGCAGTTCTTC	CASSPGLAGVMDEQFF
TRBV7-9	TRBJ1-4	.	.	TGTGCCAGCAGCCAAGGACAGAACAATGAAAAACTGTTTTTT	CASSQGQNNEKLFF
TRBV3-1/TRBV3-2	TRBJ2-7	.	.	TGTGCCAGCAGCCAAGGAATAGAGTCCTACGAGCAGTACTTC	CASSQGIESYEQYF
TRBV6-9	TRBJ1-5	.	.	TGTGCCAGCAGCCCCGTCCCGACAGTTAGCAATCAGCCCCAGCATTTT	CASSPVPTVSNQPQHF
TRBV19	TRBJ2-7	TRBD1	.	TGTGCCAGTACTCCCACAGGGGGCTACGAGCAGTACTTC	CASTPTGGYEQYF
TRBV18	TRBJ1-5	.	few	TGTGCCAGCTCACCAGGGGCGGGGGATCAGCCCCAGCATTTT	CASSPGAGDQPQHF
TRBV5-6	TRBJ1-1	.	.	TGTGCCAGCAGCTTGGCCCTCAGGGGCATGAACACTGAAGCTTTCTTT	CASSLALRGMNTEAFF
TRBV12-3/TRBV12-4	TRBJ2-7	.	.	TGTGCCAGCACCGCTTCGGGATACGAGCAGTACTTC	CASTASGYEQYF
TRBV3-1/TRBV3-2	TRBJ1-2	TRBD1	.	TGTGCCAGCAGCCAGACACAGGGGGCGCATGGCTACACCTTC	CASSQTQGAHGYTF
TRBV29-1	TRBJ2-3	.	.	TGCAGCGTTGAGGGGCCAGGGGCCCGCACAGATACGCAGTATTTT	CSVEGPGARTDTQYF
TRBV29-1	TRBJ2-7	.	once	TGCAGCGTTATGGACAGACAGTACGAGCAGTACTTC	CSVMDRQYEQYF
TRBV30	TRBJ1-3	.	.	TGTGCCTGGTCCCCCTCCTTCGCGAGCTCTGGAAACACCATATATTTT	CAWSPSFASSGNTIYF
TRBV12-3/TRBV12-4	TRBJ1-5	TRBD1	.	TGTGCCAGCAGTTCACAGGGGCAGCCCCAGCATTTT	CASSSQGQPQHF
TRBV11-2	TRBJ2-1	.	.	TGTGCCAGCAGCTTAGGATGGGTAGCCGTCAATGAGCAGTTCTTC	CASSLGWVAVNEQFF
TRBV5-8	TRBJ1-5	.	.	TGTGCCAGCAGCTTGGAAGGGGTGGGAAATCAGCCCCAGCATTTT	CASSLEGVGNQPQHF
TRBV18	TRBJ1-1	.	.	TGTGCCAGCTCACCTCTACAGTCCAACACTGAAGCTTTCTTT	CASSPLQSNTEAFF
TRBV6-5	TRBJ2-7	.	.	TGTGCCAGCAGTTACTCGAGGGGGAGGGACGGCGGAGAGCAGTACTTC	CASSYSRGRDGGEQYF
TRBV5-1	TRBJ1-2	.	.	TGCGCCAGCAGCTCACAGGGCGACTATGGCTACACCTTC	CASSSQGDYGYTF
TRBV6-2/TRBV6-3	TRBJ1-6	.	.	TGTGCCAGCAGCTCCCGGTCACCCCTCCACTTT	CASSSRSPLHF
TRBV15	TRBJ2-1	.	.	TGTGCCACCCGGGTCGGGGGAAAGGAGGAGCAGTTCTTC	CATRVGGKEEQFF
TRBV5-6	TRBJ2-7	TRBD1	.	TGTGCCAGCAGCCCCGGGACAGGAATATTCTACGAGCAGTACTTC	CASSPGTGIFYEQYF
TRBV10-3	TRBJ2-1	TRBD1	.	TGTGCCATCACCCCGGGACAGGGGGGGAATGAGCAGTTCTTC	CAITPGQGGNEQFF
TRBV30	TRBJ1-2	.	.	TGTGCCTGGAGTCTCAAGGTGGGCGGCTACACCTTC	CAWSLKVGGYTF
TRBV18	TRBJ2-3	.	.	TGTGCCAGCTCACGCACTAGCACAGATACGCAGTATTTT	CASSRTSTDTQYF
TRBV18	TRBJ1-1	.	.	TGTGCCAGCTCACCAGGGCAGGGGACTGAAGCTTTCTTT	CASSPGQGTEAFF
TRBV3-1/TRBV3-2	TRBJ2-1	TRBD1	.	TGTGCCAGCAGCCAAGATGCTCACAGGGGGGAATACAATGAGCAGTTCTTC	CASSQDAHRGEYNEQFF